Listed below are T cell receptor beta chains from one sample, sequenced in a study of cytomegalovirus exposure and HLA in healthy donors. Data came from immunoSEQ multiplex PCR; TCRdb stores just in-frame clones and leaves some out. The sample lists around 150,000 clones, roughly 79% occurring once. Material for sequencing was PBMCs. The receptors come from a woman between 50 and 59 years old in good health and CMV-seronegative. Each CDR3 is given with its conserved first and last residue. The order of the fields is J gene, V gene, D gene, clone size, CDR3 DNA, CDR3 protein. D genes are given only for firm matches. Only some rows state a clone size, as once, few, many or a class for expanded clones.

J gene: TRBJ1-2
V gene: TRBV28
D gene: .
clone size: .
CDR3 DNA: TGTGCCATAGAATCCGGGACACGTCGTAACTATGGCTACACCTTC
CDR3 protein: CAIESGTRRNYGYTF

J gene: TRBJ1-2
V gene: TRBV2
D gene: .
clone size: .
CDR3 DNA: TGTGCCAGCAGTGCTCTCAAGACGGGCTATGGCTACACCTTC
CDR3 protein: CASSALKTGYGYTF

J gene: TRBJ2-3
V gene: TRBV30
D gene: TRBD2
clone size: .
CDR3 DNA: TGTGCCTGGTCGACTAGCGGAACAGATACGCAGTATTTT
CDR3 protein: CAWSTSGTDTQYF

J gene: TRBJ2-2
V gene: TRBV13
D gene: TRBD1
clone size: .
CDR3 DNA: TGTGCCAGCACCCTTGGGGACAGGGCAAACACCGGGGAGCTGTTTTTT
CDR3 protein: CASTLGDRANTGELFF

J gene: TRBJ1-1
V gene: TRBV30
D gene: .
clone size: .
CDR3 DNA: TGTGCCTGGATCCTCGACAGAGCGAACACTGAAGCTTTCTTT
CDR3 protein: CAWILDRANTEAFF

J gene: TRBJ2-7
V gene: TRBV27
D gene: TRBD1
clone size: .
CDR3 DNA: TGTGCCAGCAGCCAGGACAGGGGGCTGAACGAGCAGTACTTC
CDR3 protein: CASSQDRGLNEQYF

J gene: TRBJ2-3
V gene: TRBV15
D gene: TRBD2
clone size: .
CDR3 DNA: TGTGCCACCAGCAGAGATGGAACGGGGGGGCAAGTTACGCAGTATTTT
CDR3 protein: CATSRDGTGGQVTQYF

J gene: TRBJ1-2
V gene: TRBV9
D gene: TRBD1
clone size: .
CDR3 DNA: TGTGCCAGCAGCGGGAGGACAGGGGTATGGGACTATGGCTACACCTTC
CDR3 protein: CASSGRTGVWDYGYTF

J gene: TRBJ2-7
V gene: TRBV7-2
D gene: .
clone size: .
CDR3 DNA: TGTGCCAGCAGCCAGAGGGAGTCCTACGAGCAGTACTTC
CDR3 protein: CASSQRESYEQYF

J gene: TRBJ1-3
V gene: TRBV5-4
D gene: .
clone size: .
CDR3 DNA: TGTGCCAGCAGCTTCCAGGGAATCTCTGGAAACACCATATATTTT
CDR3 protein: CASSFQGISGNTIYF

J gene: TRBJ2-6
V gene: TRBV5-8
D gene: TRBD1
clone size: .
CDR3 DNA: TGTGCCAGCAGCTTCGGACAGGTCTATGGGGCCAACGTCCTGACTTTC
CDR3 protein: CASSFGQVYGANVLTF

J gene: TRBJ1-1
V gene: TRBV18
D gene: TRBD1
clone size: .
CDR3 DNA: TGTGCCAGCTCACCACCGGCAGGACAGGGTACCACTGAAGCTTTCTTT
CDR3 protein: CASSPPAGQGTTEAFF

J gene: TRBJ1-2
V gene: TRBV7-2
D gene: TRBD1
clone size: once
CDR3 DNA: TGTGCCAGCAGCCTAGGGGTGGGACAGGGGCTCAACTATGGCTACACCTTC
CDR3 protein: CASSLGVGQGLNYGYTF

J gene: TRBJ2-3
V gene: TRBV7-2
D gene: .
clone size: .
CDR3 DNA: TGTGCCAGCAGCTTACTAGGATCAGATACGCAGTATTTT
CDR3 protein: CASSLLGSDTQYF